These T cell receptor beta chains were read from a single sample in a study of cytomegalovirus exposure and HLA in healthy donors. Only in-frame clones appear in the TCRdb table, and some are missing; sequencing was by immunoSEQ multiplex PCR. Of about 140,000 clones in the sample, around 90% are singletons; the top ten hold around 0.5%. The sequenced sample was PBMCs. Receptors originate from a woman in her thirties or forties in good health and CMV-seronegative. Both conserved end residues are part of each CDR3. D genes are given only for firm matches. Size is stated for part of the rows, as once, few or many counts, or as a class when the clone is expanded.

j_call d_call v_call clone_size cdr3_aa cdr3_nt
TRBJ2-5 NA TRBV18 NA CASNKGGETQYF TGTGCCAGCAACAAAGGAGGAGAGACCCAGTACTTC
TRBJ2-5 TRBD1 TRBV5-1 NA CASSDRVEEETQYF TGCGCCAGCAGCGACAGGGTCGAAGAAGAGACCCAGTACTTC
TRBJ1-5 NA TRBV6-1 NA CASSTRDYSNQPQHF TGTGCCAGCAGTACCCGGGACTATAGCAATCAGCCCCAGCATTTT
TRBJ1-3 TRBD1 TRBV19 once CASTFLQWTGEF TGTGCCAGTACCTTCCTTCAGTGGACAGGGGAATTT
TRBJ2-3 NA TRBV7-9 NA CASSLELATGTQYF TGTGCCAGCAGCTTAGAGTTAGCTACCGGTACGCAGTATTTT
TRBJ1-2 NA TRBV6-6 NA CASTPRPGMGYTF TGTGCCAGCACCCCTCGCCCAGGGATGGGCTACACCTTC
TRBJ2-7 TRBD2 TRBV5-1 NA CASSLRAGGPREQYF TGCGCCAGCAGCTTGCGTGCGGGAGGGCCTCGGGAGCAGTACTTC
TRBJ2-1 NA TRBV6-1 NA CASYGTNSYNEQFF TGTGCCAGCTATGGGACAAACTCCTACAATGAGCAGTTCTTC
TRBJ2-4 NA TRBV27 NA CASSVGRGFGNIQYF TGTGCCAGCAGTGTGGGCAGGGGATTTGGAAACATTCAGTACTTC
TRBJ1-2 TRBD1 TRBV5-4 NA CASSPPGQGLNYGYTF TGTGCCAGCAGCCCCCCGGGACAGGGTCTTAACTATGGCTACACCTTC
TRBJ2-3 NA TRBV7-9 NA CASSYYDGGDTQYF TGTGCCAGCAGCTACTACGACGGCGGGGATACGCAGTATTTT
TRBJ2-5 TRBD2 TRBV5-1 NA CASSLRTSGGETQYF TGCGCCAGCAGCCTCAGGACTAGCGGGGGAGAGACCCAGTACTTC
TRBJ2-4 NA TRBV19 NA CASSIAESGANIQYF TGTGCCAGTAGTATAGCCGAGTCTGGAGCAAACATTCAGTACTTC
TRBJ2-1 NA TRBV19 NA CASSISLVGAYNEQFF TGTGCCAGTAGTATCTCACTAGTAGGTGCCTACAATGAGCAGTTCTTC
TRBJ2-2 TRBD2 TRBV7-2 NA CASSLGLAGYTGELFF TGTGCCAGCAGCTTGGGACTAGCGGGGTATACCGGGGAGCTGTTTTTT
TRBJ1-1 TRBD1 TRBV30 NA CAWSVTGEVAFF TGTGCCTGGAGTGTAACAGGGGAGGTAGCTTTCTTT